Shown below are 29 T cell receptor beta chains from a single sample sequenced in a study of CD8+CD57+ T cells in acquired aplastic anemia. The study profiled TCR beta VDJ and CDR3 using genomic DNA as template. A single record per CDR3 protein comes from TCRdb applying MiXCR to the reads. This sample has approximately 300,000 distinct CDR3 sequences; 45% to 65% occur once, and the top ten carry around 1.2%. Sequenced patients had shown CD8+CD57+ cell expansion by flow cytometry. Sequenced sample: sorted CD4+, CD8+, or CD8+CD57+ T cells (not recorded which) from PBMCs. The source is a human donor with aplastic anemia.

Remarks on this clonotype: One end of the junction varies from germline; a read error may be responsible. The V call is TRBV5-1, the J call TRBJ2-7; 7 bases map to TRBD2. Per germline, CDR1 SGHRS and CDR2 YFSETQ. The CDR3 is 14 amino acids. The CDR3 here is CASSSLAGSCEQYF. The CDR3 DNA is TGCGCCAGCAGCTCTTTAGCGGGCTCCTGCGAGCAGTACTTC.

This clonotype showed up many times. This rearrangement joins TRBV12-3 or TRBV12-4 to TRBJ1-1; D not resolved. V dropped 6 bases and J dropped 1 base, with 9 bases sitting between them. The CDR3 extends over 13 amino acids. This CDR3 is CASSLDGNTEAFF. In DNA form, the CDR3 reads TGTGCCAGCAGCCTGGACGGGAACACTGAAGCTTTCTTT.

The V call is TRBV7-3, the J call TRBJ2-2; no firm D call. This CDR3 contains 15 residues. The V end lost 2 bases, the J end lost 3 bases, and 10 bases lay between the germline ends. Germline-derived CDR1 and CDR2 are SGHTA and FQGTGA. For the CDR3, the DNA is TGTGCCAGCAGCTTAGGGCGCGATGACACCGGGGAGCTGTTTTTT. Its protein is CASSLGRDDTGELFF. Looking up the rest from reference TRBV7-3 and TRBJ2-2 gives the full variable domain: GAGVSQTPSNKVTEKGKYVELRCDPISGHTALYWYRQSLGQGPEFLIYFQGTGAADDSGLPNDRFFAVRPEGSVSTLKIQRTERGDSAVYLCASSLGRDDTGELFFGEGSRLTVL.

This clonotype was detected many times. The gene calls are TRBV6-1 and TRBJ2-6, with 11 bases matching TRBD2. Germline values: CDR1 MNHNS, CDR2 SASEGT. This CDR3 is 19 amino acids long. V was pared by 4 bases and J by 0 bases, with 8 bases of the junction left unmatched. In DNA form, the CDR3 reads TGTGCCAGCAGTGGGACTAGCGGGTTGGGAGGCTCTGGGGCCAACGTCCTGACTTTC. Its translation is CASSGTSGLGGSGANVLTF.

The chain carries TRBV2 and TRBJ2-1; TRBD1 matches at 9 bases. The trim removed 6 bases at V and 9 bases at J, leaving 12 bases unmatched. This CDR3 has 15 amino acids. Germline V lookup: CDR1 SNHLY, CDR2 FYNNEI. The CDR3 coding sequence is TGTGCCAGCAGGGAAAGTCCCGGGACAGGGACTGAGCAGTTCTTC. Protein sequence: CASRESPGTGTEQFF.

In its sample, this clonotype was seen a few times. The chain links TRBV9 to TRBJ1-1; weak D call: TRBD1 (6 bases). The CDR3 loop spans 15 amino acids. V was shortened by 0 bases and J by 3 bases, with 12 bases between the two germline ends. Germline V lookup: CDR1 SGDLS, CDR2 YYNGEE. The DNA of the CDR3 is TGTGCCAGCAGCGTAGCTAGAGGGGGGGACACTGAAGCTTTCTTT. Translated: CASSVARGGDTEAFF.

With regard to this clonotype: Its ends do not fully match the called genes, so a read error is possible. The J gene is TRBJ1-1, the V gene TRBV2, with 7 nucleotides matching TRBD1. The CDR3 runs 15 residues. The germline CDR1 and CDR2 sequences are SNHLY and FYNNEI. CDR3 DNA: TGTGCCAGCAGGGAACAGGGGTCGGGGAACACTGAGGCTTTCTTT. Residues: CASREQGSGNTEAFF.

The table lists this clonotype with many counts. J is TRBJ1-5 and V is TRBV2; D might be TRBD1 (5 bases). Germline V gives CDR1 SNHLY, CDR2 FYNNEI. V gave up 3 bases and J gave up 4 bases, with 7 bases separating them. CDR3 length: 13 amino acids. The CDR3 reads CASSDRDNQPQHF. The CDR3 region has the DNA TGTGCCAGCAGTGACAGGGATAATCAGCCCCAGCATTTT.

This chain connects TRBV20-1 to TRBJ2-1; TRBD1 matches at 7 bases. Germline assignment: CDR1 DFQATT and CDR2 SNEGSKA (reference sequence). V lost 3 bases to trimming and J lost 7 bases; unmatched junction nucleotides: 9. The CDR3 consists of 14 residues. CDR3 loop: CSARGTPGGNEQFF. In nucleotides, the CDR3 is TGCAGTGCTAGGGGGACACCAGGGGGTAATGAGCAGTTCTTC.

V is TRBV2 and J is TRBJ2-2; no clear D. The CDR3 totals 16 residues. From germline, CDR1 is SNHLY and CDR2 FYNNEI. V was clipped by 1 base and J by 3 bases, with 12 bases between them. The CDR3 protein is CASSEEVYSYTGELFF. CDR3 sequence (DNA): TGTGCCAGCAGTGAAGAAGTCTATTCTTACACCGGGGAGCTGTTTTTT.

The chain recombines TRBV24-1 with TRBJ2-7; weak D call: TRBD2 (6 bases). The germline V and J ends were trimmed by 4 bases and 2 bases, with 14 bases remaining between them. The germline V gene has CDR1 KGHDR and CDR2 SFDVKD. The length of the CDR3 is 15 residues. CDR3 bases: TGTGCCACCAGTGAAACAGGAGGCGGGGCCTACGAGCAGTACTTC. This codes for CATSETGGGAYEQYF.

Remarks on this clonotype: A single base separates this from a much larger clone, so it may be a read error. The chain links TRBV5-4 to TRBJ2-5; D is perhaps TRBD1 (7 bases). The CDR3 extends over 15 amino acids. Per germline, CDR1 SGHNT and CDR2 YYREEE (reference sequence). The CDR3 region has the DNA TGTGCCAACAGCTTGGTCGTGGCGGGACAGGAGACCCAGTACTTC. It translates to CANSLVVAGQETQYF.

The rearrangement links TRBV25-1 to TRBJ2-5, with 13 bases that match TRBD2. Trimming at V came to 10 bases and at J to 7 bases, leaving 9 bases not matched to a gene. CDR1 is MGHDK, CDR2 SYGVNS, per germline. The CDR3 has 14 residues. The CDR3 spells CATAGLAGEGTQYF. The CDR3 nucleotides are TGTGCCACCGCAGGACTAGCGGGAGAGGGGACCCAGTACTTC.

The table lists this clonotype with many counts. The CDR3: CASSIDRGYNQPQHF. CDR3 DNA: TGTGCCAGTAGTATTGACAGGGGGTACAATCAGCCCCAGCATTTT. The chain recombines TRBV19 with TRBJ1-5; 9 bases map to TRBD1. This CDR3 region has 15 residues. Germline V gene lookup returns CDR1 LNHDA and CDR2 SQIVND (reference sequence). V lost 3 bases, J lost 3 bases, and 3 bases stayed unmatched.

The CDR3 spells CASSYFSGTDQETQYF. The CDR3 nucleotides read TGTGCCAGCAGTTACTTTAGCGGGACAGACCAAGAGACCCAGTACTTC. The chain employs TRBV12-3 or TRBV12-4 and TRBJ2-5; perhaps TRBD2 as D (8 bases). The CDR3 extends over 16 amino acids. Trimming took off 4 bases at V and 0 bases at J, with 15 bases between the two ends.

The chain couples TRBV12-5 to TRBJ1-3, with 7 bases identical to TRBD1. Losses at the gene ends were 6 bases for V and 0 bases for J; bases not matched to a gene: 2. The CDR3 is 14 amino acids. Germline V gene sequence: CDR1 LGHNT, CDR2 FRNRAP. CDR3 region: CASGRDSSGNTIYF. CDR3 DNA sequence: TGTGCTAGTGGCAGGGACAGCTCTGGAAACACCATATATTTT.

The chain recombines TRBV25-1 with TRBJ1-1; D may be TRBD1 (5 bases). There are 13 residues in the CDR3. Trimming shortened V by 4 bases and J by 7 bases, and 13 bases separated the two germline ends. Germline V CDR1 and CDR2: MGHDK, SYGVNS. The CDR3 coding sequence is TGTGCCAGCAGTGCCACAGGAGCCCGTGAAGCTTTCTTT. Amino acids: CASSATGAREAFF.

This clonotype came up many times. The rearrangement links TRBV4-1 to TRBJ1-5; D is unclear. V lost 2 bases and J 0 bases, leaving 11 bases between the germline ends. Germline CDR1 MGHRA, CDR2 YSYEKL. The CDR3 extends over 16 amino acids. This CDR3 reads CASSQNLGRSNQPQHF. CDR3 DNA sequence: TGCGCCAGCAGCCAAAATCTGGGCCGTAGCAATCAGCCCCAGCATTTT.

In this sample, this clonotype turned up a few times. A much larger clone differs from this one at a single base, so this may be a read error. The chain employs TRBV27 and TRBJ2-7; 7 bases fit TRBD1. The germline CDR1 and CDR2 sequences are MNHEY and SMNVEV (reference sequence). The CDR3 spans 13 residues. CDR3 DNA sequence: TGTGCCAGCAGTTCGGGACAGTCCTACGAGCGGTACTTC. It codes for CASSSGQSYERYF.

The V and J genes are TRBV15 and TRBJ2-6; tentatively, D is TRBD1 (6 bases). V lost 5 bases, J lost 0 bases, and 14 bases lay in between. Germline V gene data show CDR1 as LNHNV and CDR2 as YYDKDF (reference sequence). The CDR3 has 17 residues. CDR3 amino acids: CATSSRTASSGANVLTF. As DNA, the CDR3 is TGTGCCACCAGCTCACGGACAGCTAGCTCTGGGGCCAACGTCCTGACTTTC.

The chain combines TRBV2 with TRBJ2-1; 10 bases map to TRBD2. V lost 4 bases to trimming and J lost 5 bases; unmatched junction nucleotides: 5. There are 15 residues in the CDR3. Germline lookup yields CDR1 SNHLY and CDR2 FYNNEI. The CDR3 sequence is CASSASGGVDNEQFF. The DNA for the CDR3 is TGTGCCAGCAGTGCAAGCGGGGGGGTAGACAATGAGCAGTTCTTC.

The CDR3 sequence is CASSLAWGRHNEQFF. The DNA of the CDR3 is TGTGCCAGCAGCTTAGCGTGGGGGCGGCACAATGAGCAGTTCTTC. The chain employs TRBV7-3 and TRBJ2-1; D may be TRBD1 (6 bases). V was shortened by 2 bases and J by 5 bases, with 13 bases between the two germline ends. The CDR3 totals 15 residues. The V gene's germline CDR1 is SGHTA and CDR2 FQGTGA.

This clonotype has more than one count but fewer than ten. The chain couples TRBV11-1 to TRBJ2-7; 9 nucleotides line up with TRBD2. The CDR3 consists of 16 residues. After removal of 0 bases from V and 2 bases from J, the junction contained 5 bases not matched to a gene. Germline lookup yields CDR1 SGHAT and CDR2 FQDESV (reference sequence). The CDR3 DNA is TGTGCCAGCAGCTTAGCTCTAGCGGGAAGTACCTACGAGCAGTACTTC. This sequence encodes CASSLALAGSTYEQYF. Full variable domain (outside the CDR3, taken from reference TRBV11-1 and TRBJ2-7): EAEVAQSPRYKITEKSQAVAFWCDPISGHATLYWYRQILGQGPELLVQFQDESVVDDSQLPKDRFSAERLKGVDSTLKIQPAELGDSAMYLCASSLALAGSTYEQYFGPGTRLTVT.

The CDR3 loop reads CSASGHSSYEQYF. CDR3 bases: TGCAGTGCCTCCGGCCATTCTAGCTACGAGCAGTACTTC. The chain couples TRBV20-1 to TRBJ2-7; the D is unclear. The CDR3 loop spans 13 amino acids. In germline, CDR1 is DFQATT, CDR2 SNEGSKA (reference sequence). V lost 6 bases to trimming and J lost 3 bases, with 15 bases between them.

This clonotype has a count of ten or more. CDR3 sequence: CSATTGGTYEQYF. Written as DNA, the CDR3 is TGCAGTGCTACGACAGGGGGCACCTACGAGCAGTACTTC. This chain joins TRBV20-1 and TRBJ2-7; 10 positions agree with TRBD1. The CDR3 consists of 13 residues. Germline values: CDR1 DFQATT, CDR2 SNEGSKA (reference sequence). V trimming: 4 bases; J trimming: 2 bases; junction bases outside the gene matches: 2.

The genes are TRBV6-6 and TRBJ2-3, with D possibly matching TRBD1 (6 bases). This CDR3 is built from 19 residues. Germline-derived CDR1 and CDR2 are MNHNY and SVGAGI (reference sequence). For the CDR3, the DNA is TGTGCGACCAGGGGTGTAAGGCAGGGTGGGTCCTGGACTACAGATACGCAGTATTTT. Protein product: CATRGVRQGGSWTTDTQYF.

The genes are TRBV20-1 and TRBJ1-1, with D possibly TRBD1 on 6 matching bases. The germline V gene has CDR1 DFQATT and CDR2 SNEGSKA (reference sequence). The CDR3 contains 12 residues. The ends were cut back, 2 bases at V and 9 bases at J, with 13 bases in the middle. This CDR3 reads CSARSRQEQAFF. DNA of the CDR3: TGCAGTGCTAGATCGAGACAGGAACAAGCTTTCTTT.

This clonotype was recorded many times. DNA for the CDR3: TGCAGCGTTGAAGATCCCTTTTGGAACAATGAGCAGTTCTTC. Translating gives CSVEDPFWNNEQFF. This chain connects TRBV29-1 to TRBJ2-1; D remains ambiguous. There are 14 residues in the CDR3. Trimming left V 0 bases short and J 5 bases short, with 11 bases between. Per the germline V gene, CDR1 is SQVTM and CDR2 is ANQGSEA.

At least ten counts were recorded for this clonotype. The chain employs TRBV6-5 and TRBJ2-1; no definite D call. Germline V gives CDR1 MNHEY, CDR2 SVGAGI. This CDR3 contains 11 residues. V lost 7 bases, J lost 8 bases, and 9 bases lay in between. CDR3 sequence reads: CASTSFDEQFF. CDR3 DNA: TGTGCCAGCACTTCGTTCGATGAGCAGTTCTTC.